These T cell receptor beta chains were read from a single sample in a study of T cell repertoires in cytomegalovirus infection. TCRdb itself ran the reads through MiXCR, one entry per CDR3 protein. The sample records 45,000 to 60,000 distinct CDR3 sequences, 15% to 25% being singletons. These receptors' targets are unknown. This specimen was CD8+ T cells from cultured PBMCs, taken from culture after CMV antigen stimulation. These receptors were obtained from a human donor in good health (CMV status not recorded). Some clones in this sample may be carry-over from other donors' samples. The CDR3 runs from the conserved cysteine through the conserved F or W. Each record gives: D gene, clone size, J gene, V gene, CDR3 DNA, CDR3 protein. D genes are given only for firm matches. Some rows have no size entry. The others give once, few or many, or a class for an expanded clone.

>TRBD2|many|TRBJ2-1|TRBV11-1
TGTGCCAGCAGCTCTGTAGCGGGGGGGAGCTCCTACAATGAGCAGTTCTTC
CASSSVAGGSSYNEQFF
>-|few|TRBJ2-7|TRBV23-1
TGCGCCAGCAGTCCCACCGGACAGACCTACGAGCAGTACTTC
CASSPTGQTYEQYF
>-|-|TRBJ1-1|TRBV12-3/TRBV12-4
TGTGCCAGCAGTTTAATGGTCCGCAGGGCCACTGAAGCTTTCTTT
CASSLMVRRATEAFF
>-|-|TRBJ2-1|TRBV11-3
TGTGCCAGCAGCTGGGACACCTACAATGAGCAGTTCTTC
CASSWDTYNEQFF
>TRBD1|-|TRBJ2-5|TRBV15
TGTGCCACCAGCAACCGGGACAGAGAGGCCCAGTACTTC
CATSNRDREAQYF
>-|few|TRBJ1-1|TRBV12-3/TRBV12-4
TGTGCCAGCAGTTTAGGGGTAATGAACACTGAAGCTTTCTTT
CASSLGVMNTEAFF
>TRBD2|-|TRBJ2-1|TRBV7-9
TGTGCCAGCAGCTCGGGAGGGAGTAGCGGGAGCTCCTACAATGAGCAGTTCTTC
CASSSGGSSGSSYNEQFF
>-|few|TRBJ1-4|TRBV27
TGTGCCAGCAGTTTAGGCAGACGGAATGAAAAACTGTTTTTT
CASSLGRRNEKLFF
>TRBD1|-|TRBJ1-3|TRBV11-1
TGTGCCAGCAGCGGACAGGGTTCTGGAAACACCATATATTTT
CASSGQGSGNTIYF
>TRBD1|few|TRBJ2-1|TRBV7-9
TGTGCCAGCAGCCTCGACAGGGGAGGCAATGAGCGGTTCTTC
CASSLDRGGNERFF
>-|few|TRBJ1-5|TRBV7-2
TGTGCCAGCAGCCCGGACATTAGCAATCAGCCCCAGCATTTT
CASSPDISNQPQHF
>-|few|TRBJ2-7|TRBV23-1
TGCGCCAGCACCACGAACAGGGATCTCCGCGAGCAGTACTTC
CASTTNRDLREQYF
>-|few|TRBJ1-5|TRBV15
TGTGCCACCAGCACAAAGAGAAATCAGCCCCAGCATTTT
CATSTKRNQPQHF
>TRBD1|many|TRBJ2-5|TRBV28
TGTGCCAGCAGTCTGGGGACAGTGAAAGAGACCCAGTACTTC
CASSLGTVKETQYF
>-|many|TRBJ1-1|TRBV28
TGTGCCAGCAGTCCCTCGACGTGGGGCACTGAAGCTTTCTTT
CASSPSTWGTEAFF
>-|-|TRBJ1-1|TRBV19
TGTGCCAGTAGTATCAGGAAGAACACTGAAGCTTTCTTT
CASSIRKNTEAFF
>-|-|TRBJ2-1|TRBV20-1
TGCAGTGCAAGAGGCCTCCGGGGCGTTTTGTCCTTGAATGAGCAGTTCTTC
CSARGLRGVLSLNEQFF
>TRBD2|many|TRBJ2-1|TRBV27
TGTGCCAGCAGTACCCCGCTGGCGGGGGTCTACAATGAGCAGTTCTTC
CASSTPLAGVYNEQFF
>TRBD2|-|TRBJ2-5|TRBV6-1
TGTGCCAGCAGGAGACTAGCGGGAGAGGGAGAGACCCAGTACTTC
CASRRLAGEGETQYF
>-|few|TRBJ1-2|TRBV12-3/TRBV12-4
TGTGCCAGCAGTTTCGGGGAGCCCAGCGACACCTTC
CASSFGEPSDTF
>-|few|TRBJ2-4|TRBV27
TGTGCCAGCAGTTTAGGTGGAGGGCGTAGGCAGTACTTC
CASSLGGGRRQYF
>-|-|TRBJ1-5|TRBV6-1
TGTGCCAGCAGGCAGGGAGGTCAGCCCCAGCATTTT
CASRQGGQPQHF
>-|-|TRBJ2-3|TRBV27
TGTGCCAGCAGTTGGGCGAGCACAGATACGCAGTATTTT
CASSWASTDTQYF
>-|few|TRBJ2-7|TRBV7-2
TGTGCCAGCAGCTTAGCCCAGGGTGGCGCCTACGAGCAGTACTTC
CASSLAQGGAYEQYF
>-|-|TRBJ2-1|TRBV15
TGTGCCACCAGCATTCAGTCACACAGGAGTGAGCAGTTCTTC
CATSIQSHRSEQFF
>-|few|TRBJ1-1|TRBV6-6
TGTGCCAGCAGTTCCCACAGAGGCACTGAAGCTTTCTTT
CASSSHRGTEAFF
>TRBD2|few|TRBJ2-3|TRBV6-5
TGTGCCAGCAGTGGGACTAGCGGACCAGATACGCAGTATTTT
CASSGTSGPDTQYF
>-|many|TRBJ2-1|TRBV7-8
TGTGCCAGCAGCTTAAGGGGGGGGCGATACAATGAGCAGTTCTTC
CASSLRGGRYNEQFF
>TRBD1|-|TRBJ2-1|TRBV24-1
TGTGCCACCAGTGACCCCGGGACAGGGGGCTTTGAGCAGTTCTTC
CATSDPGTGGFEQFF
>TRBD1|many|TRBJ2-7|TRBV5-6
TGTGCCAGCAGCCCAGGACAGGGACACTGGAGCTACGAGCAGTACTTC
CASSPGQGHWSYEQYF
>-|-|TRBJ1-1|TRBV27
TGTGCCAGCAGTCCCCCTTCACAGGGATCGAACACTGAAGCTTTCTTT
CASSPPSQGSNTEAFF
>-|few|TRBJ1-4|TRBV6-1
TGTGCCAGCAGTGAAAACTGGGGGCGCGGTGAAAAACTGTTTTTT
CASSENWGRGEKLFF
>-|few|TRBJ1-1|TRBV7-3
TGTGCCAGCAGCTTAAGTGAGATGGGGCCTACTGAAGCTTTCTTT
CASSLSEMGPTEAFF
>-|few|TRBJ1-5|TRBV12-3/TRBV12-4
TGTGCCAGCAGTTTAGGGACAGCGGTGGGGCCCCAGCATTTT
CASSLGTAVGPQHF
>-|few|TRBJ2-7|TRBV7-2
TGTGCCAGCAGCTTTAACTACGAGCAGTACTTC
CASSFNYEQYF
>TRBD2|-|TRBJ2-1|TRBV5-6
TGTGCCAGCAAGCTAGCGGGAGTCCACAATGAGCAGTTCTTC
CASKLAGVHNEQFF
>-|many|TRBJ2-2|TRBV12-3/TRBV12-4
TGTGCCAGCATCTTAGGGGGAGACTACAAGAACACCGGGGAGCTGTTTTTT
CASILGGDYKNTGELFF
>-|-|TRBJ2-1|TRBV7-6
TGTGCCAGCAGCTTAGCGGCGGGACCCTCCTACAATGAGCAGTTCTTC
CASSLAAGPSYNEQFF
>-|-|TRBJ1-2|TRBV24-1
TGTGCCACCAGTGCTGGGAACTATGGCTACACCTTC
CATSAGNYGYTF
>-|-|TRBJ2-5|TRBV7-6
TGTGCCAGCAGCGCAGGAGAGACCCAGTACTTC
CASSAGETQYF
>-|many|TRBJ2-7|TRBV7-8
TGTGCCAGCAGCTTAGACTTAGGGGATGGGTACGAGCAGTACTTC
CASSLDLGDGYEQYF
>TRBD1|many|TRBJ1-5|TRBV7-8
TGTGCCAGCAGCTTTCGGACAGGGGGCACTCAGCCCCAGCATTTT
CASSFRTGGTQPQHF
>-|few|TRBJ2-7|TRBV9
TGTGCCAGCAGCATCGGACATGGAACCTACGAGCAGTACTTC
CASSIGHGTYEQYF
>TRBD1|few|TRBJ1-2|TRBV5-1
TGCGCCAGCAGCCCAGGGACAGGGTGGAACACGGATGGCTACACCTTC
CASSPGTGWNTDGYTF
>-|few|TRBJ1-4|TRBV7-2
TGTGCCAGCAGCTCCGACCTGGGAGAGAATGAAAAACTGTTTTTT
CASSSDLGENEKLFF
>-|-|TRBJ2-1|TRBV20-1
TGCAGTGCTAGTCTCAGGGATCGCCCCTACAATGAGCAGTTCTTC
CSASLRDRPYNEQFF
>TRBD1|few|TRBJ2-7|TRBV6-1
TGTGCCAGCCAACCAAGAGGGGGACAGGGGATTAGGCCCTACGAGCAGTACTTC
CASQPRGGQGIRPYEQYF
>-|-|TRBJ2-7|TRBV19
TGTGCCAGTAGTATTACCGGGGCCAGAGATGAGCAGTACTTC
CASSITGARDEQYF
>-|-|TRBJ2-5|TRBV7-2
TGTGCCAGCAGCTTACGCGGCGGGCGAGACCAGTACTTC
CASSLRGGRDQYF
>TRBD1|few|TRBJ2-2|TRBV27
TGTGCCAGCGGACAGGGGTACACCGGGGAGCTGTTTTTT
CASGQGYTGELFF
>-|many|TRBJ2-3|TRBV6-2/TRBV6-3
TGTGCCAGCAGTTACTCGGCGAGGGATACGCAGTATTTT
CASSYSARDTQYF
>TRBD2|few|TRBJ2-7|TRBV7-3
TGTGCCAGCAGCTGGAATAGCGGGGGCCCCTACGAGCAGTACTTC
CASSWNSGGPYEQYF
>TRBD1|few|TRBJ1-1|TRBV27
TGTGCCAGCAGCACGACAGGGGTGGGCCTTGAAGCTTTCTTT
CASSTTGVGLEAFF
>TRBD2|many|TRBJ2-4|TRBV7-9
TGTGCCAGCAGCCAATGGGTAGCGGGAGCCGTAGCCAAAAACATTCAGTACTTC
CASSQWVAGAVAKNIQYF
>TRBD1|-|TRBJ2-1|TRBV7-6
TGTGCCAGCAGCTTAGTCAGGGGACAGGGAATGGCCTATGAGCAGTTCTTC
CASSLVRGQGMAYEQFF